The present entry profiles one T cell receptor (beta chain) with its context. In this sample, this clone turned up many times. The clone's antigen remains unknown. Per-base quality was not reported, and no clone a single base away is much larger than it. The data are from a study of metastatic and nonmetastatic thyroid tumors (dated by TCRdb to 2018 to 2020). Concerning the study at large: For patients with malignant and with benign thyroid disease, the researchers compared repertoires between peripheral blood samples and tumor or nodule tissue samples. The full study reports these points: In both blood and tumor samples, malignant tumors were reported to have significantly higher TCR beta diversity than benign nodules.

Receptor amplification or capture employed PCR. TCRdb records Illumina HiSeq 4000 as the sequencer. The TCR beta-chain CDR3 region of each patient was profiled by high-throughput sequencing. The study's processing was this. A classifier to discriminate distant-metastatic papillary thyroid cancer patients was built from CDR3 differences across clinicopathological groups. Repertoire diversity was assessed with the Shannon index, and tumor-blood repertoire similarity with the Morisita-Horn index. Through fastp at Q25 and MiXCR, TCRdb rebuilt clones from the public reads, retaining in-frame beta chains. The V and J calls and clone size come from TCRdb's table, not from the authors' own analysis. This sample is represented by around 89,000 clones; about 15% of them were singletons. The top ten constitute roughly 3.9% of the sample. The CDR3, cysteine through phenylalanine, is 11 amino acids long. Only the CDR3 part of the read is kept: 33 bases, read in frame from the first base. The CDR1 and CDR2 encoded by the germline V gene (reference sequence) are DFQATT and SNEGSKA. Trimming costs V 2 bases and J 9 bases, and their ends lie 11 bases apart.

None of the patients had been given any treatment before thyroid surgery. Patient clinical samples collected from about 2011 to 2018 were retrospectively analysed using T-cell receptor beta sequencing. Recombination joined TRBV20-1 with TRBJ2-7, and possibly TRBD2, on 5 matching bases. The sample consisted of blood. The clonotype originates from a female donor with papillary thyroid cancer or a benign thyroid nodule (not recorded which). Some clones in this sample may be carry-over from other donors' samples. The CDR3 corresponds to CSARYGNVQYF. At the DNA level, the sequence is TGCAGTGCTAGATACGGGAACGTGCAGTACTTC.